This T cell receptor (beta chain) was sequenced in a study of beta chain features in type 1 diabetes. Findings of the study overall: For patients, the naive, central memory and Treg TCRB repertoires appeared more alike than for healthy donors. A definitive answer on HLA type influencing TCRB rearrangement was not reached here.

All of the isolated RNA was reverse transcribed, so expressed TCRB transcripts were sequenced. Profiling relied on immunoSEQ multiplex PCR, and the TCRdb table lists in-frame clones only, not all of them. The sample has 970,000 or so clones, 15% to 20% seen once; the top ten hold around 0.02%. Of note for this clone: Its target is unknown.

The authors took one heparinised blood draw, averaging about 120 mL, from each donor. Cell sorting via CD45RO/CCR7/CD25/CD127/CD95/CD27 was performed to obtain CD4+ naive, central memory, regulatory and stem cell-like memory cells. The sequencing sample was made of naive CD4+ T cells from blood. The clonotype originates from a woman aged 18-30 years in good health.

The CDR3 region is CASSIDYPGELFF. As DNA, the CDR3 is TGTGCCAGTAGTATAGACTACCCCGGGGAGCTGTTTTTT. V and J are TRBV19 and TRBJ2-2; D unresolved. The CDR3 extends over 13 amino acids. The V end lost 0 bases, the J end lost 6 bases, and 5 bases lay between the germline ends. Per the germline V gene, CDR1 is LNHDA and CDR2 is SQIVND (reference sequence). Supplemented by reference TRBV19 and TRBJ2-2, the full variable domain reads DGGITQSPKYLFRKEGQNVTLSCEQNLNHDAMYWYRQDPGQGLRLIYYSQIVNDFQKGDIAEGYSVSREKKESFPLTVTSAQKNPTAFYLCASSIDYPGELFFGEGSRLTVL.